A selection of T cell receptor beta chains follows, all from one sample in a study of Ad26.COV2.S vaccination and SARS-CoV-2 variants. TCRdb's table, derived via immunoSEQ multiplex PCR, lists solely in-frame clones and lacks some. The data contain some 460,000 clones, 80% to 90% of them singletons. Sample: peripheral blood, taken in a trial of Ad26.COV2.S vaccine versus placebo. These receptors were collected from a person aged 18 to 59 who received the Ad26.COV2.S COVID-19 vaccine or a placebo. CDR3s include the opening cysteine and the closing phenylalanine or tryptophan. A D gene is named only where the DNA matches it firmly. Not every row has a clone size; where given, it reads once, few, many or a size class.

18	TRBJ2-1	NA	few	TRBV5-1	CASSLSVATSNSYNEQFF	TGCGCCAGCAGCTTGTCGGTAGCGACCTCCAACTCCTACAATGAGCAGTTCTTC
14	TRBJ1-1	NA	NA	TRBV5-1	CASSGGSLGTEAFF	TGCGCCAGCAGCGGAGGGTCATTAGGGACTGAAGCTTTCTTT
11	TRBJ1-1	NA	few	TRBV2	CASRGGTEAFF	TGTGCCAGCCGAGGGGGAACTGAAGCTTTCTTT
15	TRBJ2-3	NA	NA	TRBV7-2	CASSSYTLGTDTQYF	TGTGCCAGCAGCTCTTATACTTTGGGCACAGATACGCAGTATTTT
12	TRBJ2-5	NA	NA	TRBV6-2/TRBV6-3	CASSKDQRTQYF	TGTGCCAGCAGTAAGGACCAAAGGACCCAGTACTTC
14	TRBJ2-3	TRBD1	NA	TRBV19	CASSLRDRAYTQYF	TGTGCCAGTAGTCTCCGGGACAGGGCATATACGCAGTATTTT
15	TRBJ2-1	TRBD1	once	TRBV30	CAWSIGQGSYNEQFF	TGTGCCTGGAGTATCGGACAGGGGAGCTACAATGAGCAGTTCTTC
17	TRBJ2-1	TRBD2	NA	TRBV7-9	CASSFTPGLAGVNEQFF	TGTGCCAGCAGCTTTACGCCGGGACTAGCGGGGGTGAATGAGCAGTTCTTC
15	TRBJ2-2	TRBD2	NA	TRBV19	CASNTLAGSPGELFF	TGTGCCAGTAACACCTTAGCGGGATCACCCGGGGAGCTGTTTTTT
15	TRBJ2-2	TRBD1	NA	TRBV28	CASTGTRGLTGELFF	TGTGCCAGCACCGGCACGAGGGGGCTCACCGGGGAGCTGTTTTTT
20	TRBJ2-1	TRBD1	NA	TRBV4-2	CASSKTRGQGRELSHNEQFF	TGTGCCAGCAGCAAGACCCGGGGACAGGGGAGGGAACTATCACACAATGAGCAGTTCTTC